These 10 T cell receptor beta chains originate from one sample sequenced in a study of CD8 T cells in ankylosing spondylitis. A single record per CDR3 protein comes from TCRdb applying MiXCR to the 5' RACE reads. Of 150,000 to 200,000 distinct CDR3 sequences in the sample, over 10% were seen once. What was sequenced was blood, either unsorted or a sorted T cell fraction (not recorded which). The receptors stem from a female donor with ankylosing spondylitis or in good health (not recorded which).

This clonotype showed up just a few times. The V call is TRBV7-2, the J call TRBJ2-3; tentatively, D is TRBD2 (6 bases). There are 14 residues in the CDR3. The germline V and J ends were trimmed by 5 bases and 3 bases, with 12 bases remaining between them. The germline V gene encodes CDR1 SGHTA and CDR2 FQGNSA. This CDR3 is CASSQGLITDTQYF. For the CDR3, the DNA is TGTGCCAGCAGCCAAGGACTAATTACAGATACGCAGTATTTT. Complete variable domain (other parts from reference TRBV7-2 and TRBJ2-3): GAGVSQSPSNKVTEKGKDVELRCDPISGHTALYWYRQSLGQGLEFLIYFQGNSAPDKSGLPSDRFSAERTGGSVSTLTIQRTQQEDSAVYLCASSQGLITDTQYFGPGTRLTVL.

This clonotype has ten or more counts. The gene calls are TRBV24-1 and TRBJ1-1; D not certain. This CDR3 has 15 residues. V shed 6 bases and J shed 1 base, with 14 bases lying between them. Germline V gene sequence: CDR1 KGHDR, CDR2 SFDVKD. Here the CDR3 reads CATSKLGPPNTEAFF. The CDR3 DNA reads as TGTGCCACCAGTAAATTAGGCCCACCGAACACTGAAGCTTTCTTT.

This clonotype was seen a handful of times. The gene calls are TRBV9 and TRBJ2-3; 11 positions match TRBD2. The CDR3 loop spans 16 amino acids. After removal of 3 bases from V and 1 base from J, the junction contained 4 bases not matched to a gene. In germline, CDR1 is SGDLS, CDR2 YYNGEE. The CDR3 here is CASSAELAGGTDTQYF. The CDR3 DNA follows: TGTGCCAGCAGCGCGGAACTAGCGGGAGGCACAGATACGCAGTATTTT.

This clonotype was found many times. This chain joins TRBV11-2 and TRBJ1-4; D gene uncertain. The CDR3 contains 14 residues. V lost 3 bases, J lost 1 base, and 6 bases lay in between. Germline lookup yields CDR1 SGHAT and CDR2 FQNNGV. CDR3 amino acids: CASSFGKTNEKLFF. In nucleotides, the CDR3 is TGTGCCAGCAGCTTCGGGAAAACTAATGAAAAACTGTTTTTT.

At least ten counts were recorded for this clonotype. The chain uses TRBV18 and TRBJ2-1, with D unresolved. The CDR3 extends over 15 amino acids. V was cut by 6 bases and J by 3 bases, with 15 bases left in between. The V gene's germline CDR1 is KGHSH and CDR2 LQKENI. The CDR3 DNA follows: TGTGCCAGCTCTCAAGGGCAGACCCTCTACAATGAGCAGTTCTTC. It encodes CASSQGQTLYNEQFF.

This clonotype was counted at least ten times. This chain connects TRBV7-2 to TRBJ2-3; D call uncertain. CDR3 length: 12 amino acids. The V gene's germline CDR1 is SGHTA and CDR2 FQGNSA. Trimming took off 5 bases at V and 6 bases at J, with 9 bases between the two ends. CDR3 sequence: CASSPVLDTQYF. Written as DNA, the CDR3 is TGTGCCAGCAGCCCCGTTTTGGATACGCAGTATTTT.

This clonotype was observed at least ten times. The rearrangement uses TRBV12-3 or TRBV12-4 and TRBJ2-2, with a tentative D call TRBD1 (6 bases). Trimming took 8 bases from V and 1 from J, leaving 17 bases between them. This CDR3 is 16 amino acids long. The CDR3 bases are TGTGCCAGCCGCCGCGAGCGGACAGTGAACACCGGGGAGCTGTTTTTT. It is translated as CASRRERTVNTGELFF.

This clonotype was found a few times. The V and J genes are TRBV7-9 and TRBJ2-7; 7 bases line up with TRBD1. This CDR3 has 15 residues. J gave up 3 bases and V 5 bases, and 10 bases lay outside the gene matches. Germline V gene sequence: CDR1 SEHNR, CDR2 FQNEAQ (reference sequence). The CDR3, as DNA: TGTGCCAGCAGCCCGACAGGGACATTAAGCTACGAGCAGTACTTC. It yields the protein CASSPTGTLSYEQYF.

This clonotype was detected many times. This chain connects TRBV19 to TRBJ2-7; TRBD2 agrees at 8 bases. V trimming: 3 bases; J trimming: 4 bases; junction bases outside the gene matches: 5. Germline lookup yields CDR1 LNHDA and CDR2 SQIVND (reference sequence). This CDR3 contains 14 residues. The CDR3 is CASSIREGQYEQYF. For the CDR3, the DNA is TGTGCCAGTAGTATCCGGGAGGGCCAATACGAGCAGTACTTC.

There are many counts of this clonotype. The chain recombines TRBV28 with TRBJ1-6; D remains ambiguous. There are 11 residues in the CDR3. The germline gives CDR1 MDHEN, CDR2 SYDVKM. V was trimmed by 8 bases and J by 7 bases, leaving 6 bases between them. CDR3 in amino acids: CASGTNSPLHF. CDR3 nucleotide sequence: TGTGCCAGCGGCACCAATTCACCCCTCCACTTT.